This note documents a single TCR beta chain sequence. The target antigen is unknown. Treatment defined: over 15 received Ad26.COV2.S at low or high dose, single or two shots; about 5 received placebo; per-sample allocation not given. Sampling took place 63 days after the first vaccine or placebo injection. Built on an Ad26 vector, the vaccine expressed Wuhan-strain SARS-CoV-2 spike. The sample is drawn from a study of Ad26.COV2.S vaccination and SARS-CoV-2 variants. Study as a whole: As a participant in COV1001, the donor was in the Ad26.COV2.S trial arm. General study findings and limits: People who got the vaccine or the placebo had similar non-spike TCR breadth. Quantification of TCR breadth and depth may have yielded underestimates of total T cell responses.

This CDR3 has 13 amino acids. V lost 5 bases, J lost 4 bases, and 9 bases lay in between. CDR1 and CDR2 from the germline V gene are SGHRS and YFSETQ. TCRdb's table, derived via immunoSEQ multiplex PCR, lists solely in-frame clones and lacks some. The repertoire holds roughly 410,000 clones, about 83% seen once, with about 7.1% in the top ten. The chain couples TRBV5-1 to TRBJ2-2; D not resolved. The clonotype comes from a person between 18 and 65 years old who received the Ad26.COV2.S COVID-19 vaccine or a placebo. The source was peripheral blood, collected in a trial of Ad26.COV2.S vaccine versus placebo. The CDR3 reads CASRPLGTGELFF. DNA of the CDR3: TGCGCCAGCAGACCCCTAGGCACCGGGGAGCTGTTTTTT. Combining the CDR3 with reference TRBV5-1 and TRBJ2-2 gives the whole variable domain KAGVTQTPRYLIKTRGQQVTLSCSPISGHRSVSWYQQTPGQGLQFLFEYFSETQRNKGNFPGRFSGRQFSNSRSEMNVSTLELGDSALYLCASRPLGTGELFFGEGSRLTVL.